A selection of T cell receptor beta chains follows, all from one sample in a study of blood T cell repertoires in COVID-19. Data came from immunoSEQ multiplex PCR; TCRdb stores just in-frame clones and leaves some out. The sample lists about 200,000 clones; around four fifths were seen once. Sequenced sample: peripheral blood. These receptors were taken from a man in his fifties or sixties with COVID-19, enrolled during active disease. Each CDR3 is given with its conserved first and last residue. A D gene is named only where the DNA matches it firmly. Clone sizes are given selectively: once, few, many, or a class where the clone is expanded.

j_gene	v_gene	d_gene	abundance	CDR3nt	CDR3aa
TRBJ2-7	TRBV27	TRBD1	NA	TGTGCCAGCAGTTTTAGGGACAGACCCTACGAGCAGTACTTC	CASSFRDRPYEQYF
TRBJ2-5	TRBV30	NA	NA	TGTGCCTGGAGTGGGCTGGCGACCCAGTACTTC	CAWSGLATQYF
TRBJ1-5	TRBV10-3	TRBD1	NA	TGTGCCACCCTTGCCGGGGACAGGAATCAGCCCCAGCATTTT	CATLAGDRNQPQHF
TRBJ2-4	TRBV6-2/TRBV6-3	NA	NA	TGTGCCAGCAGTTCGGACTTAGCCAAAAACATTCAGTACTTC	CASSSDLAKNIQYF
TRBJ2-1	TRBV28	NA	few	TGTGCCAGCAGTTTAGGACTATCGGGGCCAGAGCAGTTCTTC	CASSLGLSGPEQFF
TRBJ2-3	TRBV3-1/TRBV3-2	NA	NA	TGTGCCAGCAGCCAAGATTTGGACTCCCCCCCAGATACGCAGTATTTT	CASSQDLDSPPDTQYF
TRBJ1-1	TRBV27	TRBD1	once	TGTGCCAGCACCTACAGGGGGGTAGCTTTCTTT	CASTYRGVAFF
TRBJ1-5	TRBV7-8	TRBD1	NA	TGTGCCAGCAGCTTAGCGCAAGGACAGGGAACCCATAGCAATCAGCCCCAGCATTTT	CASSLAQGQGTHSNQPQHF
TRBJ2-5	TRBV15	TRBD1	NA	TGTGCCACCAGCTCCGGGACAGAAGAGACCCAGTACTTC	CATSSGTEETQYF
TRBJ2-7	TRBV15	NA	NA	TGTGCCACCGCCTTTGGTAGCGCTCACGAGCAGTACTTC	CATAFGSAHEQYF
TRBJ2-2	TRBV6-6	TRBD2	NA	TGTGCCAGCGGGGGACTAGCGAACACCGGGGAGCTGTTTTTT	CASGGLANTGELFF
TRBJ2-5	TRBV7-2	NA	NA	TGTGCCACCGGAAGGTCCAGGAACCTACAAGAGACCCAGTACTTC	CATGRSRNLQETQYF
TRBJ1-1	TRBV3-1/TRBV3-2	TRBD1	NA	TGTGCCAGCAGCCAAGTCGCAGGGGGCACTGAAGCTTTCTTT	CASSQVAGGTEAFF
TRBJ2-4	TRBV19	NA	NA	TGTGCCAGTAGGGAGTGGAGGGGTTCGGCCAAAAACATTCAGTACTTC	CASREWRGSAKNIQYF
TRBJ1-1	TRBV7-9	TRBD1	few	TGTGCCAGCAGCCCGGACAGGGAAGCTTTCTTT	CASSPDREAFF
TRBJ1-2	TRBV3-1/TRBV3-2	NA	NA	TGTGCCAGCAGCCAAGGGCAGGGGTTTGGCTACACCTTC	CASSQGQGFGYTF
TRBJ2-3	TRBV6-2/TRBV6-3	TRBD1	NA	TGTGCCAGCAGCCTCTCTGCAGGGGGCCCTAGAACAGATACGCAGTATTTT	CASSLSAGGPRTDTQYF
TRBJ2-7	TRBV7-3	NA	NA	TGTGCCAGCAGCCCCAGGGCAGAAAGCAAGGGCGAGCAGTACTTC	CASSPRAESKGEQYF
TRBJ1-2	TRBV3-1/TRBV3-2	TRBD1	NA	TGTGCCAGCACCCAACAGGGGGACTATGGCTACACCTTC	CASTQQGDYGYTF
TRBJ1-2	TRBV4-1	NA	once	TGCGCCAGCAGCCAAGACAGGGAAAACTATGGCTACACCTTC	CASSQDRENYGYTF
TRBJ1-2	TRBV30	TRBD1	NA	TGTGCCGGACCGGACAGGGGTAACTATGGCTACACCTTC	CAGPDRGNYGYTF
TRBJ1-1	TRBV5-1	NA	NA	TGCGCCAGCAGCACTTCGATGAGCACTGAAGCTTTCTTT	CASSTSMSTEAFF
TRBJ2-3	TRBV19	TRBD1	NA	TGTGCCAGTAGTACACAGGGGGGTACGCAGTATTTT	CASSTQGGTQYF
TRBJ2-7	TRBV7-9	NA	NA	TGTGCCAGCAGCTTAAGACAGGACCCCTACGAGCAGTACTTC	CASSLRQDPYEQYF
TRBJ1-2	TRBV15	NA	NA	TGTGCCACCAGCAGAGAACGTGTCGGGAAAACCTTC	CATSRERVGKTF
TRBJ1-1	TRBV2	TRBD1	once	TGTGCCAGCAGCCGGACAGGGGACACTGAAGCTTTCTTT	CASSRTGDTEAFF
TRBJ1-2	TRBV10-3	TRBD1	NA	TGTGCCATCACACCGGGACAGGGCTCTGGCTACACCTTC	CAITPGQGSGYTF
TRBJ2-2	TRBV7-6	TRBD2	NA	TGTGCCAGCAGCGCTGTCCTGGGGGGAGGGATGAACACCGGGGAGCTGTTTTTT	CASSAVLGGGMNTGELFF
TRBJ1-2	TRBV18	NA	NA	TGTGCCAGCTCTCCCGCCCGAGAGGTTGTGATTGGTGGCTACACCTTC	CASSPAREVVIGGYTF
TRBJ1-4	TRBV19	NA	NA	TGTGCCAGTACCCTGTCCGGGGCGGGAGAAAAACTGTTTTTT	CASTLSGAGEKLFF
TRBJ1-5	TRBV3-1/TRBV3-2	TRBD1	once	TGTGCCAGCAGCCAACGGACAGGGTGGAATCAGCCCCAGCATTTT	CASSQRTGWNQPQHF
TRBJ2-1	TRBV5-1	TRBD1	few	TGCGCCAGCAGCCCAGGGACAGTACGCGACTACAATGAGCAGTTCTTC	CASSPGTVRDYNEQFF
TRBJ1-3	TRBV9	NA	NA	TGTGCCAGCAGCGTAGGACTAGTGGCGGCTGGAAACACCATATATTTT	CASSVGLVAAGNTIYF
TRBJ1-2	TRBV7-8	TRBD1	few	TGTGCCAGCAGCGTACAGGGGGGGGGCTATGGCTACACCTTC	CASSVQGGGYGYTF